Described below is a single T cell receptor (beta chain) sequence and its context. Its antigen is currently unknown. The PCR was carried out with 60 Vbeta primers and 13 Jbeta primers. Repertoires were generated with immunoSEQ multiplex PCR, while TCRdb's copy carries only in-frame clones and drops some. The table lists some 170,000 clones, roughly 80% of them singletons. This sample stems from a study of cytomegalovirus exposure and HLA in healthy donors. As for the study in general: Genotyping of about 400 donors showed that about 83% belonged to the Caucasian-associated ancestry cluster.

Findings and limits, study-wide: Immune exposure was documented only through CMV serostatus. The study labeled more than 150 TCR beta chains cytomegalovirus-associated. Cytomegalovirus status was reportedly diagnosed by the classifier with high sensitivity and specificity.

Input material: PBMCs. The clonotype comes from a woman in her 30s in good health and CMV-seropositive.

CDR3 sequence reads: CASSLNPLGGYGYTF. The CDR3 coding sequence is TGTGCCAGCAGCCTAAACCCTCTCGGGGGCTATGGCTACACCTTC. This chain connects TRBV5-4 to TRBJ1-2; TRBD1 is a possible D gene (5 bases). Germline V gene data show CDR1 as SGHNT and CDR2 as YYREEE (reference sequence). The CDR3 covers 15 residues. V lost 4 bases, J lost 4 bases, and 17 bases lay in between.